Below are 8 T cell receptor beta chains sequenced from a single sample in a study of blood T cell repertoires in COVID-19. Method: immunoSEQ multiplex PCR; TCRdb's copy keeps in-frame clones and lacks some. The data hold approximately 70,000 clones, with 79% observed a single time. Sample: peripheral blood. The receptors derive from a woman between 55 and 75 years old with acute or convalescent COVID-19.

Here the CDR3 DNA reads TGTGCCAGTAGTATGGGGGCCCGAGGCACTGAAGCTTTCTTT. It encodes CASSMGARGTEAFF. The J gene is TRBJ1-1, the V gene TRBV19; tentatively, D is TRBD1 (6 bases). V was cut by 3 bases and J by 4 bases, with 12 bases left in between. The CDR3 spans 14 residues. Germline V lookup: CDR1 LNHDA, CDR2 SQIVND (reference sequence).

V gene TRBV7-3 combines with J gene TRBJ2-1, with 9 nucleotides matching TRBD2. The J segment lost 2 bases and the V segment lost 5 bases, leaving 4 bases of the junction unmatched. Germline-derived CDR1 and CDR2 are SGHTA and FQGTGA. The CDR3 is 15 residues long. CDR3: CASSPLAGAYNEQFF. CDR3 sequence (DNA): TGTGCCAGCAGCCCTTTAGCGGGGGCCTACAATGAGCAGTTCTTC. The full variable domain, completed using reference TRBV7-3 and TRBJ2-1, is GAGVSQTPSNKVTEKGKYVELRCDPISGHTALYWYRQSLGQGPEFLIYFQGTGAADDSGLPNDRFFAVRPEGSVSTLKIQRTERGDSAVYLCASSPLAGAYNEQFFGPGTRLTVL.

The chain couples TRBV18 to TRBJ1-1; TRBD1 agrees at 9 bases. Germline CDR1 is KGHSH and CDR2 is LQKENI. V was clipped by 5 bases and J by 6 bases; unmatched bases: 10. The CDR3 spans 15 residues. This CDR3 reads CASSAPGQGSAEAFF. CDR3 DNA sequence: TGTGCCAGCTCAGCCCCGGGACAGGGAAGCGCTGAAGCTTTCTTT.

This clone was seen a few times. The V gene is TRBV29-1, the J gene TRBJ1-2; perhaps TRBD1 as D (6 bases). In germline, CDR1 is SQVTM, CDR2 ANQGSEA. The ends were cut back, 4 bases at V and 4 bases at J, with 22 bases in the middle. This CDR3 comprises 16 residues. CDR3 loop: CSVAGPRQGSSYGYTF. Written as DNA, the CDR3 is TGCAGCGTTGCAGGGCCGCGGCAGGGGTCCTCCTATGGCTACACCTTC.

This chain links TRBV3-1 (or the pseudogene TRBV3-2) with TRBJ2-2; D is ambiguous. V lost 0 bases and J 0 bases, leaving 11 bases between the germline ends. CDR3 size: 17 residues. Germline-derived CDR1 and CDR2 are LGHDT and YNNKEL (reference sequence). The CDR3 region has the DNA TGTGCCAGCAGCCAAGATCCCTCTAGATCGAACACCGGGGAGCTGTTTTTT. Amino acids: CASSQDPSRSNTGELFF.

The gene calls are TRBV15 and TRBJ1-1; maybe TRBD1 (5 bases). The V end was cut by 0 bases, the J end by 7 bases, with 12 bases between. This CDR3 comprises 14 residues. Germline V gene sequence: CDR1 LNHNV, CDR2 YYDKDF (reference sequence). In DNA, the CDR3 is TGTGCCACCAGCAGAGATTTGGGGGGGATTGAAGCTTTCTTT. Translated, it gives CATSRDLGGIEAFF. Full variable domain (outside the CDR3, taken from reference TRBV15 and TRBJ1-1): DAMVIQNPRYQVTQFGKPVTLSCSQTLNHNVMYWYQQKSSQAPKLLFHYYDKDFNNEADTPDNFQSRRPNTSFCFLDIRSPGLGDTAMYLCATSRDLGGIEAFFGQGTRLTVV.

The J gene is TRBJ1-2, the V gene TRBV20-1, with 10 bases aligning to TRBD1. The CDR3 contains 17 residues. V lost 6 bases to trimming and J lost 5 bases; unmatched junction nucleotides: 18. Germline CDR1 and CDR2: DFQATT and SNEGSKA (reference sequence). The CDR3 protein is CSASQPGQGRVLYGYTF. CDR3 DNA sequence: TGCAGTGCCAGTCAACCGGGACAGGGGAGGGTGCTTTATGGCTACACCTTC.

The genes are TRBV20-1 and TRBJ1-2; possibly TRBD1 for D (6 bases). Germline V gene lookup returns CDR1 DFQATT and CDR2 SNEGSKA (reference sequence). The CDR3 spans 13 residues. Trimming left V 3 bases short and J 8 bases short, with 16 bases between. The CDR3 bases are TGCAGTGCTAGTACTGCCACAGGGCGAGGCTACACCTTC. Protein: CSASTATGRGYTF.